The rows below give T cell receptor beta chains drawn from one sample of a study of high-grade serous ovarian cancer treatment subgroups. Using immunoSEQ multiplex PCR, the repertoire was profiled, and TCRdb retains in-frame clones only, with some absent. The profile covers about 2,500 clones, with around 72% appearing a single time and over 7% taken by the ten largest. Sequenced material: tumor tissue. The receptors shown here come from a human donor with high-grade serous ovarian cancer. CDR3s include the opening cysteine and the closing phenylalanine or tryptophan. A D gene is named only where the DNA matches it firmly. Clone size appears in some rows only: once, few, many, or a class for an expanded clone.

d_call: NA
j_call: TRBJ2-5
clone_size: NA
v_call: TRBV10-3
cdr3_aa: CAIRGVGLVTQYF
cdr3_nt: TGTGCCATCAGGGGTGTAGGGCTGGTGACCCAGTACTTC

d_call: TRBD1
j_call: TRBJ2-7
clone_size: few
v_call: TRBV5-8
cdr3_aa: CASSRTGAYEQYF
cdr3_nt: TGTGCCAGCAGCCGGACAGGGGCCTACGAGCAGTACTTC

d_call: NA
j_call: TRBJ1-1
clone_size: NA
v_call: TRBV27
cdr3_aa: CASSFSLPGSRGTEAFF
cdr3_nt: TGTGCCAGCAGTTTCTCCCTCCCGGGGTCACGGGGCACTGAAGCTTTCTTT

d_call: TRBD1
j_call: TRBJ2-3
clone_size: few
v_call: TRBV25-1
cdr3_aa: CASSRDRGFTDTQYF
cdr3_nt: TGTGCCAGCAGTAGGGACAGGGGTTTCACAGATACGCAGTATTTT

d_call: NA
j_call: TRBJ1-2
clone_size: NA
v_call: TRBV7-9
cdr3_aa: CASSLAGTGYGYTF
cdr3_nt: TGTGCCAGCAGCTTAGCCGGGACGGGTTATGGCTACACCTTC

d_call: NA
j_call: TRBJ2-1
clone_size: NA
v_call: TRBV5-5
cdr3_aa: CASSLDGGPYNEQFF
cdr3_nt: TGTGCCAGCAGCCTCGACGGGGGGCCTTACAATGAGCAGTTCTTC

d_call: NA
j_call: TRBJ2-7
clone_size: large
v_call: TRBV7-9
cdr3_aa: CASSAPGSVEQYF
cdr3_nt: TGTGCCAGCAGCGCCCCGGGCTCGGTCGAGCAGTACTTC

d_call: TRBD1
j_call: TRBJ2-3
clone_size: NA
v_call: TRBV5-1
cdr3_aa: CASSSTSNRGVGTDTQYF
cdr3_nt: TGCGCCAGCAGCTCTACATCTAACAGGGGGGTTGGCACAGATACGCAGTATTTT

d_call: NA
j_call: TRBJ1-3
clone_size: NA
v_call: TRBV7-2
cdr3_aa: CASSPTFSGNTIYF
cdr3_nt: TGTGCCAGCAGCCCGACCTTCTCTGGAAACACCATATATTTT

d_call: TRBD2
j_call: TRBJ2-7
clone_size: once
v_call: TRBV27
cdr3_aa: CASTRSGGGNEQYF
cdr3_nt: TGTGCCAGCACTCGTAGCGGGGGGGGGAACGAGCAGTACTTC

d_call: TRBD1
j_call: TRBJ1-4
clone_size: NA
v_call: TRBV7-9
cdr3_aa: CASSLRGQGPEKLFF
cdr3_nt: TGTGCCAGCAGTCTCCGGGGACAGGGCCCTGAAAAACTGTTTTTT

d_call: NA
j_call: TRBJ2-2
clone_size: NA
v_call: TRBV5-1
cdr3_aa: CASSQGPYGTGELFF
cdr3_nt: TGCGCCAGCAGCCAGGGTCCTTATGGCACCGGGGAGCTGTTTTTT

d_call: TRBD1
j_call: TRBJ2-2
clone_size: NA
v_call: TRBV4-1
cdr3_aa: CASSRPDRATVELFF
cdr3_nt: TGCGCCAGCAGCCGACCGGACAGGGCCACCGTGGAGCTGTTTTTT

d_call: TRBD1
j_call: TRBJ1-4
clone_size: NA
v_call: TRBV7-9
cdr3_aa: CASSPGQGLTNEKLFF
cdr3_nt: TGTGCCAGCAGCCCTGGACAGGGGTTAACTAATGAAAAACTGTTTTTT

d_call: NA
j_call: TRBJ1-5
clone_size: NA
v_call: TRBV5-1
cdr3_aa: CASSSRGGEGQPQHF
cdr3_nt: TGCGCCAGCAGTTCGAGGGGAGGGGAGGGTCAGCCCCAGCATTTT

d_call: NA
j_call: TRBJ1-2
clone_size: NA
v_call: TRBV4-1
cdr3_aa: CASSPNRAPGYTF
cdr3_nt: TGCGCCAGCAGCCCCAACAGGGCTCCTGGCTACACCTTC

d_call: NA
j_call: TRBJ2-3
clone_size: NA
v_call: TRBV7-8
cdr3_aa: CASSSEGGFSTDTQYF
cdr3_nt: TGTGCCAGCAGTTCCGAAGGGGGATTCAGCACAGATACGCAGTATTTT

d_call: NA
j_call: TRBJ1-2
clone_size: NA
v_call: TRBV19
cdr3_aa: CASRPDSPNYGYTF
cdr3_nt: TGTGCCAGTAGGCCGGACAGCCCGAACTATGGCTACACCTTC

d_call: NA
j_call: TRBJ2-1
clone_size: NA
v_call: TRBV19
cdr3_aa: CASSILWGAQGEQFF
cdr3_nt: TGTGCCAGTAGTATCCTCTGGGGGGCGCAGGGTGAGCAGTTCTTC

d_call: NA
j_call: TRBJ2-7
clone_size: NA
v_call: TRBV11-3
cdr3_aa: CASSFGQTNEQYF
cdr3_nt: TGTGCCAGCAGCTTCGGACAGACCAACGAGCAGTACTTC

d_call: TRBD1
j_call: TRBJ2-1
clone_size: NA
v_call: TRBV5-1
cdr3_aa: CASSSGTGDYNEQFF
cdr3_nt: TGCGCCAGCAGCTCCGGGACAGGGGACTACAATGAGCAGTTCTTC

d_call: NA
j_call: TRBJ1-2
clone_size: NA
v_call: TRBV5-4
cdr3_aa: CASRRGGVGYTF
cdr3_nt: TGTGCCAGCAGGCGAGGGGGGGTAGGCTACACCTTC

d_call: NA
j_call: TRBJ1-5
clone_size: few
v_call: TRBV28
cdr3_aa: CASTRGRRTYSNQPQHF
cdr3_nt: TGTGCCAGCACCAGGGGCCGGAGAACGTATAGCAATCAGCCCCAGCATTTT

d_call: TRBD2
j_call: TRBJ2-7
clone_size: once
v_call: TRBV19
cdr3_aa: CASSGLAGAYEQYF
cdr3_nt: TGTGCCAGTAGTGGATTAGCGGGGGCTTACGAGCAGTACTTC

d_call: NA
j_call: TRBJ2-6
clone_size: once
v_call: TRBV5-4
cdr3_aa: CASSFGQGSGANVLTF
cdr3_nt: TGTGCCAGCAGCTTTGGGCAGGGTTCTGGGGCCAACGTCCTGACTTTC

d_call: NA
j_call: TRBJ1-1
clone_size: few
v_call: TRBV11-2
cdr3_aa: CASSRDPNTEAFF
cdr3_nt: TGTGCCAGCAGCAGGGACCCGAACACTGAAGCTTTCTTT

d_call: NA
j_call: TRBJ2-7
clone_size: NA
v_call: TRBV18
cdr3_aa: CASSPPPGGRGGAEQYF
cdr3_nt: TGTGCCAGCTCACCACCCCCCGGAGGGAGGGGGGGCGCCGAGCAGTACTTC

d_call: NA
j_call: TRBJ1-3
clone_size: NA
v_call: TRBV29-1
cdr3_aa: CSVEVRGFSGNTIYF
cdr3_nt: TGCAGCGTTGAAGTTAGGGGTTTCTCTGGAAACACCATATATTTT

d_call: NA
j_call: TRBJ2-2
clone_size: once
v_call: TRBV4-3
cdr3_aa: CASSRQLGGGTGELFF
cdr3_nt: TGCGCCAGCAGCCGCCAGCTGGGGGGAGGAACCGGGGAGCTGTTTTTT